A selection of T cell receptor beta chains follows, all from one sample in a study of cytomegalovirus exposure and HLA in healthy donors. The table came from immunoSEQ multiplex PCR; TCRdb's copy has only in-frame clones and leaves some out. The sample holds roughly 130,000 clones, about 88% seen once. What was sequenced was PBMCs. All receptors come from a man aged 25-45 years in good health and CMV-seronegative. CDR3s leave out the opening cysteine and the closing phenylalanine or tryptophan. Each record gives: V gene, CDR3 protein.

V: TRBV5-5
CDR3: ASSPGQGGETQY

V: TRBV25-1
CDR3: ASRSDRDTGSYEQY

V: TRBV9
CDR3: ASSVVALTDTQY

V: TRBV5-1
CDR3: ASSLGGNYGYT

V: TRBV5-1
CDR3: ASSWEAGGTEAF

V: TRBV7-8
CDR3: ASSLKREGYYEQF

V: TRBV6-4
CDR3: ASSGTGGADTQY

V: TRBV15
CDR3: ATSSPPEELF

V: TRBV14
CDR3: ASSPQARNTPYTKNIQY

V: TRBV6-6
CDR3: ASSYVWTGRIQPQH

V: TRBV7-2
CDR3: ASSRAWSGRYGYT

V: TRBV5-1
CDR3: ASSLVASGSYEQY

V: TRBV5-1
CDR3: ASKPGQQYTGELF

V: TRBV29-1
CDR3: SVESGQAYGYT

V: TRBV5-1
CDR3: ASSLAGLGGYT

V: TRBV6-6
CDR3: ASNPDRPYGYT